These 9 T cell receptor beta chains came from one sample sequenced in a study of blood T cell repertoires in COVID-19. The table came from immunoSEQ multiplex PCR; TCRdb's copy has only in-frame clones and leaves some out. The data show about 670,000 clones, with about 90% seen just once and about 0.24% held by the top ten. Material for sequencing was peripheral blood. All receptors come from a woman between 18 and 29 years old with acute or convalescent COVID-19.

The V gene is TRBV9, the J gene TRBJ1-4; D perhaps matches TRBD1 (6 bases). The ends were cut back, 3 bases at V and 2 bases at J, with 8 bases in the middle. Germline loops: CDR1 SGDLS, CDR2 YYNGEE. The CDR3 length is 14 residues. CDR3 loop: CASSGGGTNEKLFF. CDR3 in DNA: TGTGCCAGCAGCGGGGGGGGCACTAATGAAAAACTGTTTTTT.

The chain couples TRBV5-1 to TRBJ1-1, with a tentative D call TRBD1 (5 bases). Germline lookup yields CDR1 SGHRS and CDR2 YFSETQ. Trimming left V 4 bases short and J 2 bases short, with 15 bases between. The CDR3 spans 15 residues. The CDR3 nucleotides read TGCGCCAGCAGCCCCGGGGGGAGGGCCAACACTGAAGCTTTCTTT. It specifies CASSPGGRANTEAFF.

This clone has a single count. The chain is built from TRBV11-3 and TRBJ1-1; D unclear. Germline CDR1 and CDR2: SGHNT and YENEEA. V was shortened by 3 bases and J by 4 bases, with 9 bases between the two germline ends. The CDR3 length is 13 residues. The CDR3, as DNA: TGTGCCAGCAGCTTGAGGGCAGGCACTGAAGCTTTCTTT. This codes for CASSLRAGTEAFF. The full variable domain, its missing parts supplied by reference TRBV11-3 and TRBJ1-1, is EAGVVQSPRYKIIEKKQPVAFWCNPISGHNTLYWYLQNLGQGPELLIRYENEEAVDDSQLPKDRFSAERLKGVDSTLKIQPAELGDSAVYLCASSLRAGTEAFFGQGTRLTVV.

V gene TRBV6-6 combines with J gene TRBJ2-7; 8 bases fit TRBD2. CDR3 length: 12 residues. With 10 bases clipped from V and 5 bases from J, the junction kept 7 bases outside the gene matches. Germline V gene sequence: CDR1 MNHNY, CDR2 SVGAGI (reference sequence). CDR3 protein: CATQRGFNEQYF. For the CDR3, the DNA is TGTGCCACGCAGCGGGGGTTCAACGAGCAGTACTTC.

The chain carries TRBV6-2 or TRBV6-3 and TRBJ2-7; no reliable D call. This CDR3 is built from 11 residues. Germline-derived CDR1 and CDR2 are MNHEY and SVGEGT. The ends were cut back, 6 bases at V and 6 bases at J, with 9 bases in the middle. Here the CDR3 reads CASSNNLEQYF. DNA for the CDR3: TGTGCCAGCAGCAACAATCTCGAGCAGTACTTC.

The chain uses TRBV7-9 and TRBJ1-1; 7 positions agree with TRBD1. The CDR3 loop spans 12 amino acids. CDR1 and CDR2 (germline): SEHNR, FQNEAQ (reference sequence). After removal of 5 bases from V and 7 bases from J, the junction contained 4 bases not matched to a gene. The CDR3: CASSRDSLEAFF. CDR3 DNA sequence: TGTGCCAGCAGCCGGGACAGCCTTGAAGCTTTCTTT.

This clone was picked up one time. This chain connects TRBV6-1 to TRBJ1-5, with D perhaps matching TRBD1 (5 bases). This CDR3 is 17 amino acids long. Germline lookup yields CDR1 MNHNS and CDR2 SASEGT. Between the trimmed V and J ends, which lost 3 bases and 4 bases, there was a span of 19 bases. CDR3 bases: TGTGCCAGCAGTGATCAGATCGTCCAGGGCCGGAATCAGCCCCAGCATTTT. Translation: CASSDQIVQGRNQPQHF.

The chain is built from TRBV18 and TRBJ2-1; 8 bases align to TRBD2. CDR3 length: 18 residues. V gave up 3 bases and J gave up 4 bases; unmatched junction bases: 14. Germline-derived CDR1 and CDR2 are KGHSH and LQKENI. The chain's CDR3 is CASSPLRSGGTGYNEQFF. CDR3 bases: TGTGCCAGCTCACCGCTGAGGAGCGGGGGAACGGGATACAATGAGCAGTTCTTC.

J is TRBJ1-1 and V is TRBV6-2 or TRBV6-3; maybe TRBD1 (5 bases). CDR3 length: 14 residues. CDR1 is MNHEY, CDR2 SVGEGT, per germline. The V end was cut by 1 base, the J end by 5 bases, with 11 bases between. The CDR3 loop reads CASSYFQGGTEAFF. DNA of the CDR3: TGTGCCAGCAGTTACTTTCAGGGCGGAACTGAAGCTTTCTTT.